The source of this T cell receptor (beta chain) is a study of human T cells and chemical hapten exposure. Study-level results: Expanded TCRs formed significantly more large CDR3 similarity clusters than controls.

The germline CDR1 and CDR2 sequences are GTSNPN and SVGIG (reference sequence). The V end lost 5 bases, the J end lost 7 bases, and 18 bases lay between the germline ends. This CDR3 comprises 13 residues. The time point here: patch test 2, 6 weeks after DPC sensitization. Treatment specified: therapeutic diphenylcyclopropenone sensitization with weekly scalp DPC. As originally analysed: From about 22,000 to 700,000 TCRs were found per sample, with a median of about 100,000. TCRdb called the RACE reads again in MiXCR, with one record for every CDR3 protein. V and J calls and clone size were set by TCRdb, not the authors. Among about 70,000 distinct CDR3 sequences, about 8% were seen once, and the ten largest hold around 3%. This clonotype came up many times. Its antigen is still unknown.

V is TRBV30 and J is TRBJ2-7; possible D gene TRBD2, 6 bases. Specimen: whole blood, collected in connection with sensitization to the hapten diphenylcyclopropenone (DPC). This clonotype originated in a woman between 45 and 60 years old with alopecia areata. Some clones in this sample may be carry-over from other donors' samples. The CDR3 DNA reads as TGTGCCTGGGGCCGGGAGAATAGGGCTGAGCAGTACTTC. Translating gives CAWGRENRAEQYF.